This record looks at one T cell receptor (beta chain) sequence and its context. No antigen is known for it. The CDR3 does not end in the conserved phenylalanine or tryptophan, so this is likely a read error. Authors' data handling: Clinicopathological groups supplied CDR3 differences that were used to build a distant-metastasis classifier for papillary thyroid cancer. TCRdb used MiXCR to call clones anew from the PCR reads. The V and J calls here are based on TCRdb, not the publication. The data hold some 7,100 clones, with around 37% observed a single time. The CDR3 runs 14 residues. V lost 4 bases and J lost 2, with 12 bases in between. CDR1 is SGHVS and CDR2 is FQNEAQ in the germline V gene. The data originate from a study of metastatic and nonmetastatic thyroid tumors. Broader study findings: Malignant thyroid tumors reportedly had TCR beta diversity that was significantly higher than in benign nodules, in blood and tumor.

Treatment of any kind had been given to no patient before thyroid surgery. The chain has TRBV7-8 and TRBJ2-7; perhaps TRBD2 as D (6 bases). The receptor comes from a female donor with papillary thyroid cancer or a benign thyroid nodule (not recorded which). Some clones in this sample may be carry-over from other donors' samples. The sample consisted of adjacent normal tissue. CDR3 sequence reads: CASSWTSGAYEQYS. The CDR3 coding sequence is TGTGCCAGCAGCTGGACTTCGGGGGCCTACGAGCAGTACTCC.